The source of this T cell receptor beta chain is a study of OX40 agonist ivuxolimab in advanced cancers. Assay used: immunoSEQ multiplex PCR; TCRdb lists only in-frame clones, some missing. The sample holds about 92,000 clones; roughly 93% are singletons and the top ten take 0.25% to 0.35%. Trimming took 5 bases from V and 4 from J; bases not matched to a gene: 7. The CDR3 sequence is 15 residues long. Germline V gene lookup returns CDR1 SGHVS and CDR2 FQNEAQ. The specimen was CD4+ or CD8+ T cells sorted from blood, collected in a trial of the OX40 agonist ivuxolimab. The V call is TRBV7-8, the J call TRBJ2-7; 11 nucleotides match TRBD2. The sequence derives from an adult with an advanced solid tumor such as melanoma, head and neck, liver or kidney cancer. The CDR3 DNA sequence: TGTGCCAGCAGCGGACGACTAGCGGGACGGTACGAGCAGTACTTC. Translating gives CASSGRLAGRYEQYF.